One and the same sample provided the 15 T cell receptor beta chains below, sequenced in a study of CD8+CD57+ T cells in acquired aplastic anemia. Patients who underwent sequencing had shown CD8+CD57+ cell expansion by flow cytometry. Genomic DNA served as template for TCR beta VDJ and CDR3 profiling. TCRdb called the reads again in MiXCR, with one record for every CDR3 protein. The table records over 150,000 distinct CDR3 sequences, 71% of them present only once. The sequenced sample was sorted CD4+, CD8+, or CD8+CD57+ T cells (not recorded which) from PBMCs. The receptors originated from a human donor with aplastic anemia.

This clonotype showed up just a few times. This chain connects TRBV12-3 or TRBV12-4 to TRBJ2-7, with 9 nucleotides matching TRBD1. V gave up 5 bases and J gave up 2 bases; unmatched junction bases: 7. The CDR3 is 15 residues long. The CDR3 region has the DNA TGTGCCAGCAGTGTTGGGACAGGGTGGGCCTACGAGCAGTACTTC. Amino acid sequence: CASSVGTGWAYEQYF.

The rearrangement links TRBV20-1 to TRBJ2-1, with 9 positions matching TRBD2. Germline trimming cut 6 bases from V and 8 bases from J; bases unmatched to any gene: 17. CDR3 length: 16 residues. The germline CDR1 and CDR2 sequences are DFQATT and SNEGSKA (reference sequence). CDR3 in amino acids: CSARPFAAGGPDEQFF. CDR3 nucleotides: TGCAGTGCCAGGCCTTTCGCCGCGGGAGGGCCTGATGAGCAGTTCTTC.

This clonotype came up once. V is TRBV15 and J is TRBJ2-6; TRBD1 matches 10 bases. CDR1 and CDR2 from the germline V gene are LNHNV and YYDKDF (reference sequence). Trimming cost V 3 bases and J 6 bases; bases outside gene matches: 2. This CDR3 region has 15 residues. The CDR3, as DNA: TGTGCCACCAGCAGTGGGACAGGGGAGGCCAACGTCCTGACTTTC. Residues: CATSSGTGEANVLTF.

The chain has TRBV7-8 and TRBJ1-2, with TRBD1 as a possible D gene (5 bases). The CDR3 runs to 12 residues. V lost 7 bases, J lost 4 bases, and 10 bases lay in between. CDR1 is SGHVS and CDR2 is FQNEAQ in the germline V gene. The CDR3 spells CASIGGVYGYTF. In nucleotides, the CDR3 is TGTGCCAGCATCGGGGGGGTCTATGGCTACACCTTC.

This sequence joins TRBV19 and TRBJ2-1; TRBD2 matches 10 bases. CDR1 is LNHDA and CDR2 is SQIVND in the germline V gene (reference sequence). CDR3 length: 16 residues. J lost 4 bases, V lost 6 bases, and 9 bases had no gene match. The CDR3 protein is CASRLRLAGGYNEQFF. CDR3 sequence (DNA): TGTGCCAGTAGATTAAGACTAGCGGGTGGATACAATGAGCAGTTCTTC.

This clonotype was seen ten or more times. V usage is TRBV6-4 and J usage is TRBJ2-1, with TRBD1 matching 7 bases. Germline loops: CDR1 MRHNA, CDR2 SNTAGT. The V and J ends lost 5 bases and 5 bases, in that order; junction bases with no gene match: 3. This CDR3 contains 13 residues. In nucleotides, the CDR3 is TGTGCCAGCAGTACACAGGGGAACAATGAGCAGTTCTTC. This sequence encodes CASSTQGNNEQFF.

The genes are TRBV29-1 and TRBJ1-1; 7 bases are a match to TRBD1. V was pared by 5 bases and J by 2 bases, with 8 bases of the junction left unmatched. CDR1 and CDR2 from the germline V gene are SQVTM and ANQGSEA. The CDR3 has 14 residues. The chain's CDR3 is CSVPYDRENTEAFF. Written as DNA, the CDR3 is TGCAGCGTTCCCTACGACAGGGAAAACACTGAAGCTTTCTTT.

This chain links TRBV7-2 with TRBJ1-3; D perhaps matches TRBD1 (5 bases). CDR3 length: 14 amino acids. Deletions cut 2 bases from V and 8 bases from J, with 13 bases between. Germline V gene sequence: CDR1 SGHTA, CDR2 FQGNSA. CDR3 in amino acids: CASSLRVGADTIYF. CDR3 in DNA: TGTGCCAGCAGCTTAAGGGTTGGGGCTGACACCATATATTTT.

This chain links TRBV20-1 with TRBJ2-2, with a tentative D call TRBD2 (5 bases). Between the trimmed V and J ends, which lost 5 bases and 7 bases, there was a span of 20 bases. Looked up from germline, CDR1 is DFQATT and CDR2 is SNEGSKA (reference sequence). CDR3 length equals 15 residues. In nucleotides, the CDR3 is TGCAGTGCTCAGCCCGAGGTGAGGGCCGACGGGGAGCTGTTTTTT. Translated: CSAQPEVRADGELFF.

V gene TRBV7-9 combines with J gene TRBJ1-1, with a weak D call TRBD1 (6 bases). The germline V and J ends were trimmed by 5 bases and 6 bases, with 13 bases remaining between them. Per germline, CDR1 SEHNR and CDR2 FQNEAQ (reference sequence). This CDR3 comprises 13 residues. Here the CDR3 DNA reads TGTGCCAGCAGCGCACGGGGACACCCTGAAGCTTTCTTT. This encodes CASSARGHPEAFF.

This clonotype occurred once. A read error may account for a junction end that differs from germline. V is TRBV5-4 and J is TRBJ2-3, with TRBD2 identical over 7 bases. The V gene's germline CDR1 is SGHNT and CDR2 YYREEE (reference sequence). The CDR3 is made up of 15 amino acids. CDR3: CAGSRGGIGTDTQYF. The CDR3 coding sequence is TGTGCCGGCAGCCGGGGAGGGATCGGCACAGATACGCAGTATTTT.

This clonotype was recorded at least ten times. V gene TRBV7-8 combines with J gene TRBJ2-1; 7 bases match TRBD1. Germline V gives CDR1 SGHVS, CDR2 FQNEAQ. The CDR3 runs 15 residues. V shed 4 bases, J shed 10 bases, and the junction held 13 bases outside the gene matches. The CDR3 protein is CASSSLDRDWLEQFF. CDR3 bases: TGTGCCAGCAGCTCGCTAGACAGGGATTGGTTGGAGCAGTTCTTC.

The chain recombines TRBV7-2 with TRBJ2-6; no definite D call. Trimming stripped 1 base from V and 0 bases from J, with 4 bases between. Germline CDR1 SGHTA, CDR2 FQGNSA. CDR3 length: 15 amino acids. CDR3 sequence: CASSLVTSGANVLTF. CDR3 bases: TGTGCCAGCAGCTTAGTTACCTCTGGGGCCAACGTCCTGACTTTC.

J is TRBJ2-7 and V is TRBV7-9; 16 bases agree with TRBD2. Germline V gene lookup returns CDR1 SEHNR and CDR2 FQNEAQ (reference sequence). J was trimmed by 7 bases and V by 4 bases; bases with no gene match: 10. The CDR3 extends over 17 amino acids. The CDR3 DNA reads TGTGCCAGCAGCTCCGACCCGGGACTAGCGGGAGGGGAAGAGCAGTACTTC. It translates to CASSSDPGLAGGEEQYF.

There are a few counts of this clonotype. The J gene is TRBJ1-1, the V gene TRBV7-6; possible D gene TRBD1, 5 bases. The CDR3 extends over 16 amino acids. V lost 4 bases to trimming and J lost 1 base, with 16 bases between them. The germline V gene has CDR1 SGHVS and CDR2 FNYEAQ. This CDR3 reads CASSSGVGTGNTEAFF. CDR3 nucleotides: TGTGCCAGCAGCTCGGGGGTGGGCACCGGGAACACTGAAGCTTTCTTT.